The sequence of this T cell receptor (beta chain) was determined in a study of CD8 T cells in Susac syndrome. General observations from the study: The study's TCR sequencing and HLA analysis covered a relatively small number of individuals, and the study acknowledged this.

To note about this clonotype: Its antigen remains unidentified.

It was with random hexamers that roughly 0.45 to 1 ug RNA was reverse transcribed. It was immunoSEQ multiplex PCR that amplified TCR beta CDR3 across 54 Vbeta and 13 Jbeta. TCRdb itself ran the immunoSEQ multiplex PCR reads through MiXCR, one entry per CDR3 protein. The sample consists of about 80,000 distinct CDR3 sequences, around 93% of them appearing once. CDR3 length equals 14 residues. V gave up 5 bases and J gave up 3 bases, with 13 bases separating them. The chain recombines TRBV12-3 or TRBV12-4 with TRBJ2-5; the D gene could be TRBD1 or TRBD2 (6 bases each). This clonotype originated in a human donor with Susac syndrome. Material: CD4+ T cells from PBMCs. The DNA of the CDR3 is TGTGCCAGCAGTCCGCCGGGGGCAGAAGAGACCCAGTACTTC. This translates into CASSPPGAEETQYF.